This T cell receptor beta chain was obtained from a study of blood T cells in healthy people across ages (dated by TCRdb to about 2015). Study-level background: In model experiments, roughly one uniquely barcoded TCR beta cDNA molecule per two T cells was captured by template switching. Four age groups were formed from the donors: young (average 16 years), middle-aged (around 39), aged (more than 55) and long-lived (more than 75). For two donors (one aged 18 to 30 and one aged 80 or older), the study analyzed two additional independent replicas of 1 million unique cDNA reads from the same blood draw. Age-related changes in TCR beta repertoire diversity were measured in the study by deep sequencing normalized with unique cDNA molecular identifiers.

Library construction relied on 5' RACE. The instrument given in TCRdb is Illumina HiSeq 2500. The second PCR ran for about 6 to 12 cycles and used a J-beta primer mix along with a sample-barcoded 5' primer. A template-switch 5' adaptor carrying 12 random nucleotides introduced a unique molecular identifier onto each TCR beta cDNA molecule. Each sample yielded at least 3 million CDR3-containing paired-end reads. The Mint cDNA synthesis kit, primed by a TRBC-specific oligonucleotide, was used to synthesize first-strand cDNA from all RNA. Following uracil-DNA glycosylase treatment, all cDNA underwent a first 18-cycle PCR with the universal primers M1SS and BC2_uni_R. The authors processed their data as follows. Each sample was normalized by randomly selecting 1 million high-quality reads, each carrying a distinct molecular identifier. Reads with shared molecular identifiers were discarded instead of being binned into consensus sequences. MiTCR, with a Q25 quality threshold and the strictest error-elimination algorithm, was used for CDR3 identification, clonotype clustering and error correction. A nonparametric unseen species model with Euler transformation was used to estimate a lower bound on total TCR beta diversity. Clones were called with MiXCR by TCRdb after fastp trimmed the public reads at Q25, and only in-frame beta chains were retained. Under each unique CDR3 protein, matching rows form one entry showing the most common genes and DNA. For this entry, the V and J calls and clone size follow TCRdb and not the study's own pipeline. The sample records around 1,000,000 distinct CDR3 sequences, about 23% of which are singletons. The ten biggest clones cover around 0.75% of the sample.

In the case of this clonotype: The antigen it recognizes is unknown. Within one base of it there is no much larger clone, and no base qualities were kept.

Findings and caveats that apply to the study as a whole: Compared with the aged group, more naive CD4+ T cells, fewer expanded clones and increased TCR diversity were shown by the long-lived group, suggesting age selection. Total diversity estimates from one million sequenced T cells were considered lower bounds and underestimates. Bulk unsorted PBMC profiling prevented conclusive comparison of naive and antigen-experienced compartments. Observed TCR beta diversity per million T cells fell roughly linearly with age, and a significant reduction was already apparent by age around 40. The CMV infection status of donors was not known, potentially confounding age-related changes in expanded clonotypes. The percentage of naive T cells measured by flow cytometry correlated strongly with observed TCR beta diversity.

Looking up the germline V gene yields CDR1 MDHEN and CDR2 SYDVKM. Reading from cysteine to phenylalanine, the CDR3 counts 17 amino acids. Only the CDR3 DNA is retained, 51 bases long and in frame from the first base. Ends trimmed: V by 3 bases, J by 4 bases; bases unmatched to a gene: 9. Systemically healthy Caucasian individuals from Russia, 35 to 50 in total and aged about 6 to 100 years, were included as donors. Roughly 11 milliliters of peripheral blood were drawn from each donor into EDTA-treated Vacutainer tubes. Ficoll-Paque density-gradient centrifugation was used to isolate PBMCs, with at least 7 million per sample. Trizol reagent was used to extract total RNA from PBMCs, with at least 6 micrograms per sample. Naive CD45RAhigh/CD27high T cell percentages were measured by flow cytometry on a PBMC aliquot from every donor. These data also featured in a second study, about T cells of mothers and their children. As described in the second report: The donors were nine systemically healthy Caucasian individuals, made up of three mothers and their six children. cDNA synthesis consumed the entire amount of extracted RNA, loaded at around 1.5 ug RNA in each 15 ul reaction. In the second PCR, the M1S primer introduced both the sample barcodes and 2-4 random nucleotides. Over 8.5 million TCR beta CDR3 reads came from each mother, compared with some 3.1 million reads from each child. Thymic selection similarly shapes TCR recombination output in related and unrelated pairs, with minor effect from inherited differences. Normalized repertoire overlap was always found to be slightly, but never significantly, higher in related mother-child pairs than in unrelated mother-child pairs. With a sensitivity of 90 to 100 clones per million clonotypes, no persistent microchimeric T cell clones were detected. To look for features that set related mother-child pairs apart from unrelated individuals, the researchers ran deep NGS to compare the TCR beta repertoires of mothers and children. The mean age was around 40 +/- 4 years for the mothers and approximately 11 +/- 4 years for the children. After adapter ligation with NEBNext reagents, the libraries were sequenced on Illumina HiSeq 2000 with 100+100 nt paired-end reads. To prevent cross-contamination, the mother and child libraries were prepared one month apart and sequenced in separate runs. Each donor had between 500,000 and 2,000,000 distinct TCR beta clonotypes identified. Naive TCR beta clonotypes were estimated from low-frequency clonotypes matched to each donor's FACS-determined naive share, without sorting.

The sample comprised blood. The receptor was isolated from a girl aged 2-15 years in good health. Recombination linked TRBV28 to TRBJ2-6, with 7 central nucleotides matching TRBD1. The CDR3 region has the sequence CASSFPGTVTGANVLTF. The DNA is TGTGCCAGCAGTTTCCCCGGGACAGTTACCGGGGCCAACGTCCTGACTTTC.